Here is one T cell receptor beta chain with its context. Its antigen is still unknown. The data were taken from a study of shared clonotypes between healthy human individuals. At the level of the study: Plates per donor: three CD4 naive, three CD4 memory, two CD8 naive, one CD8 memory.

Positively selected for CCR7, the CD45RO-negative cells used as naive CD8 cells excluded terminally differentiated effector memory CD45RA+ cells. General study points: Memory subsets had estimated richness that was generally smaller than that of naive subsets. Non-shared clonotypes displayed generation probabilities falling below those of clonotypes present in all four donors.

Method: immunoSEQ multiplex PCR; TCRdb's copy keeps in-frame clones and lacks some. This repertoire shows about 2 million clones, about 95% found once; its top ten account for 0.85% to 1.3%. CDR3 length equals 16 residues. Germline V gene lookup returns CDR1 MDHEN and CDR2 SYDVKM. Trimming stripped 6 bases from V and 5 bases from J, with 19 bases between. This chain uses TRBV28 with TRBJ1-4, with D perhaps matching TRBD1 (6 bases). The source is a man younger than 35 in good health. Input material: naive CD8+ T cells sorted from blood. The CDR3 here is CASRSSWTAENEKLFF. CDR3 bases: TGTGCCAGCAGGTCGTCATGGACAGCAGAAAATGAAAAACTGTTTTTT.